These 19 T cell receptor beta chains came from one sample sequenced in a study of cytomegalovirus exposure and HLA in healthy donors. 13 Jbeta primers and 60 Vbeta primers were used for the PCR. Libraries were prepared by immunoSEQ multiplex PCR; TCRdb keeps only in-frame clonotypes and omits some of them. This table holds 95,000 to 150,000 clones, more than 65% found once. The specimen sequenced was PBMCs. The receptors originated from a woman aged 60 to 75 in good health and CMV-seropositive.

The chain joins TRBV14 to TRBJ1-2; no reliable D call. The CDR3 runs 12 residues. Germline lookup yields CDR1 SGHDN and CDR2 FVKESK. The V end lost 1 base, the J end lost 5 bases, and 5 bases lay between the germline ends. CDR3 coding DNA: TGTGCCAGCAGCCAAGCCAGATATGGCTACACCTTC. Residues: CASSQARYGYTF.

The chain joins TRBV27 to TRBJ1-2, with D maybe TRBD1 (6 bases). The germline V gene encodes CDR1 MNHEY and CDR2 SMNVEV (reference sequence). The CDR3 sequence is 14 residues long. Trimming stripped 8 bases from V and 8 bases from J, with 21 bases between. CDR3 protein: CASRSTGILNGYTF. CDR3 DNA sequence: TGTGCCAGCCGGTCGACAGGCATCCTCAACGGCTACACCTTC.

The chain carries TRBV11-1 and TRBJ1-3; D is unresolved. This CDR3 has 16 amino acids. The germline CDR1 and CDR2 sequences are SGHAT and FQDESV (reference sequence). V lost 1 base and J lost 0, with 10 bases in between. The CDR3 loop is CASSLVAASSGNTIYF. The DNA for the CDR3 is TGTGCCAGCAGCTTAGTGGCAGCGAGCTCTGGAAACACCATATATTTT.

The rearrangement joins TRBV5-1 to TRBJ2-1; D possibly corresponds to TRBD1 (6 bases). Looked up from germline, CDR1 is SGHRS and CDR2 is YFSETQ. The CDR3 runs to 15 residues. Trimming took off 2 bases at V and 2 bases at J, with 11 bases between the two ends. CDR3 nucleotide sequence: TGCGCCAGCAGCTTTAGCAGGGGACCCTACAATGAGCAGTTCTTC. This codes for CASSFSRGPYNEQFF.

V is TRBV2 and J is TRBJ2-1; TRBD2 matches at 9 bases. V shed 3 bases, J shed 4 bases, and the junction held 7 bases outside the gene matches. The CDR3 is made up of 16 amino acids. Germline V gives CDR1 SNHLY, CDR2 FYNNEI. CDR3 in amino acids: CASSDSREGEYNEQFF. Written as DNA, the CDR3 is TGTGCCAGCAGTGATTCGCGGGAGGGCGAATACAATGAGCAGTTCTTC.

Comment on this clone: The same CDR3 can be traced to other DNA sequences in this sample. This chain joins TRBV2 and TRBJ1-5; D possibly corresponds to TRBD1 (6 bases). The V gene lost 6 bases and the J gene lost 5 bases, with 11 bases spanning the gap. CDR1 and CDR2 (germline): SNHLY, FYNNEI. This CDR3 contains 13 residues. The CDR3 sequence: CASSEQGYQPQHF. The CDR3 DNA follows: TGTGCCAGCAGCGAACAGGGTTATCAGCCCCAGCATTTT. Using reference TRBV2 and TRBJ1-5 for the parts outside the CDR3, the full variable domain is EPEVTQTPSHQVTQMGQEVILRCVPISNHLYFYWYRQILGQKVEFLVSFYNNEISEKSEIFDDQFSVERPDGSNFTLKIRSTKLEDSAMYFCASSEQGYQPQHFGDGTRLSIL.

Notes on this clone: This specimen includes other DNA sequences encoding the same CDR3. This chain uses TRBV28 with TRBJ1-2, with D possibly being TRBD1 (6 bases). V was cut by 2 bases and J by 2 bases, with 15 bases left in between. The CDR3 is 16 amino acids. Germline V gives CDR1 MDHEN, CDR2 SYDVKM. The CDR3 DNA reads TGTGCCAGCAGTTTAAACCGACAGGCGGCCAACTATGGCTACACCTTC. Protein product: CASSLNRQAANYGYTF.

The V gene is TRBV5-4, the J gene TRBJ2-7, with TRBD1 matching over 11 bases. CDR3 length: 15 amino acids. In germline, CDR1 is SGHNT, CDR2 YYREEE (reference sequence). V trimming: 4 bases; J trimming: 0 bases; junction bases outside the gene matches: 3. DNA for the CDR3: TGTGCCAGCAGCGCCGGGACAGGGGGCTCCTACGAGCAGTACTTC. Amino acid sequence: CASSAGTGGSYEQYF.

This chain links TRBV4-1 with TRBJ2-7, with 13 bases lining up with TRBD2. V lost 4 bases, J lost 2 bases, and 8 bases stayed unmatched. The CDR3 totals 17 residues. The germline V gene encodes CDR1 MGHRA and CDR2 YSYEKL. CDR3 sequence: CASSRGLAGVSTYEQYF. CDR3 bases: TGCGCCAGCAGCCGAGGACTAGCGGGAGTATCCACCTACGAGCAGTACTTC.

This chain connects TRBV21-1 to TRBJ1-5; TRBD1 is taken as the D call from the table, unchecked against the DNA. TRBV21-1 is annotated as a pseudogene. This CDR3 comprises 16 residues. The CDR3 spells CASSKACRATNQPQHF. The CDR3 DNA follows: TGTGCCAGCAGCAAAGCCTGCAGGGCCACAAATCAGCCCCAGCATTTT.

This clone was observed once. The chain is built from TRBV7-9 and TRBJ1-1, with no clear D. The germline CDR1 and CDR2 sequences are SEHNR and FQNEAQ (reference sequence). This CDR3 comprises 13 residues. Trimming removed 1 base from V and 1 base from J, with 4 bases in between. The CDR3 sequence: CASSLGRNTEAFF. DNA of the CDR3: TGTGCCAGCAGCTTAGGTCGGAACACTGAAGCTTTCTTT.

This clone was seen a single time. The V and J genes are TRBV2 and TRBJ1-2; TRBD1 matches 7 bases. The CDR3 covers 14 residues. Germline-derived CDR1 and CDR2 are SNHLY and FYNNEI. The V gene end was trimmed by 11 bases and the J gene end by 4 bases; junction bases not matched to a gene: 13. DNA of the CDR3: TGTGCCTCGGCCCACCTTGACAGGGCCTATGGCTACACCTTC. Translation: CASAHLDRAYGYTF.

The genes are TRBV11-2 and TRBJ2-1; 14 bases align to TRBD2. Unmatched junction bases numbered 6, after V lost 2 bases and J lost 6 bases. Germline V gene data show CDR1 as SGHAT and CDR2 as FQNNGV. CDR3 length equals 17 residues. The CDR3 loop reads CASSLITGTSGSNEQFF. CDR3 nucleotide sequence: TGTGCCAGCAGCTTAATTACCGGGACTAGCGGGAGCAATGAGCAGTTCTTC.

The J gene is TRBJ2-2, the V gene TRBV27, with D maybe TRBD2 (6 bases). CDR1 is MNHEY and CDR2 is SMNVEV in the germline V gene (reference sequence). The CDR3 consists of 14 residues. The ends were cut back, 6 bases at V and 3 bases at J, with 11 bases in the middle. This CDR3 is CASRRGLHTGELFF. The CDR3, as DNA: TGTGCCAGCAGAAGGGGACTTCACACCGGGGAGCTGTTTTTT.

The J gene is TRBJ2-2, the V gene TRBV2, with TRBD1 as a possible D gene (5 bases). The V gene lost 7 bases and the J gene lost 3 bases, with 15 bases spanning the gap. The germline V gene has CDR1 SNHLY and CDR2 FYNNEI. CDR3 length: 15 amino acids. CDR3 in amino acids: CASKRRQTDTGELFF. The CDR3 nucleotides are TGTGCCAGCAAAAGGCGACAGACTGACACCGGGGAGCTGTTTTTT.

The chain carries TRBV7-3 and TRBJ2-3; 7 bases map to TRBD2. The V and J ends lost 2 bases and 3 bases, in that order; junction bases with no gene match: 5. The CDR3 is 15 residues long. Germline V CDR1 and CDR2: SGHTA, FQGTGA. The CDR3: CASSLEGLWTDTQYF. In DNA form, the CDR3 reads TGTGCCAGCAGCTTAGAGGGACTATGGACAGATACGCAGTATTTT.

V usage is TRBV6-1 and J usage is TRBJ2-5; a possible D gene is TRBD1 (6 bases). CDR1 MNHNS and CDR2 SASEGT come from the germline V gene. The CDR3 has 13 residues. Trimming removed 5 bases from V and 2 bases from J, with 9 bases in between. CDR3 loop: CASSTGSQETQYF. CDR3 sequence (DNA): TGTGCCAGCAGTACAGGGTCTCAAGAGACCCAGTACTTC.

In this sample, this clone turned up a few times. This chain connects TRBV7-2 to TRBJ2-2, with 10 bases lining up with TRBD2. The junction had 3 bases not matched to a gene; V was cut back by 5 bases and J by 6 bases. Germline CDR1 is SGHTA and CDR2 is FQGNSA. This CDR3 has 14 amino acids. This CDR3 reads CASSPGLAAGELFF. CDR3 nucleotide sequence: TGTGCCAGCAGCCCAGGACTAGCGGCCGGGGAGCTGTTTTTT.

This rearrangement joins TRBV7-2 to TRBJ1-2; 8 nucleotides agree with TRBD1. CDR1 SGHTA and CDR2 FQGNSA come from the germline V gene. Trimming cost V 5 bases and J 3 bases; bases outside gene matches: 5. The CDR3 spans 14 residues. CDR3 in amino acids: CASSMTGVDYGYTF. The DNA of the CDR3 is TGTGCCAGCAGCATGACAGGGGTCGACTATGGCTACACCTTC.